This TCR beta chain was captured by sequencing in a study of blood T cell repertoires in COVID-19. TCRdb's copy holds only in-frame clones and misses some; the assay was immunoSEQ multiplex PCR. The table lists about 140,000 clones, roughly 86% of them singletons. Trimming cost V 4 bases and J 10 bases; bases outside gene matches: 8. Germline CDR1 reads SEHNR; CDR2 reads FQNEAQ (reference sequence). The CDR3 covers 13 residues. Sequencing was done on a sample of PBMCs or T cells enriched from blood (not recorded which). The sequence was obtained from a woman aged 45-59 years with acute COVID-19. The V gene is TRBV7-9, the J gene TRBJ1-1, with TRBD1 matching 8 bases. The CDR3 loop is CASSSRQGRRAFF. The CDR3, as DNA: TGTGCCAGCAGCTCCAGACAGGGGCGCAGAGCTTTCTTT.